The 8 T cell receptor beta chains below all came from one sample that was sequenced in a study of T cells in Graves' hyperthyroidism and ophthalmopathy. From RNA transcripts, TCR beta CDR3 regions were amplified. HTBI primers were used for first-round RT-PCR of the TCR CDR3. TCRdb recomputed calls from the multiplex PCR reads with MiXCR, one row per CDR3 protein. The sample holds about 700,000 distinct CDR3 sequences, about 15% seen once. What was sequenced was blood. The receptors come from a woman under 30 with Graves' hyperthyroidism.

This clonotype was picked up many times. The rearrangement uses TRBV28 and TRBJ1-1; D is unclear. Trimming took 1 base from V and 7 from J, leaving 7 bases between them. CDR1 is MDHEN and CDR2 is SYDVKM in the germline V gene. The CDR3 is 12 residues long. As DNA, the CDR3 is TGTGCCAGCAGTTTATTCAGTAATGAAGCTTTCTTT. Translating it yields CASSLFSNEAFF.

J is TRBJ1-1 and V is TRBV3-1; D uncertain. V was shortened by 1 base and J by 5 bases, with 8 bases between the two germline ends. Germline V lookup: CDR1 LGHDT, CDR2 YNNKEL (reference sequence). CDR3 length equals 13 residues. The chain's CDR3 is CASSQVKGTEAFF. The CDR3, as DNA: TGTGCCAGCAGCCAAGTCAAAGGGACTGAAGCTTTCTTT.

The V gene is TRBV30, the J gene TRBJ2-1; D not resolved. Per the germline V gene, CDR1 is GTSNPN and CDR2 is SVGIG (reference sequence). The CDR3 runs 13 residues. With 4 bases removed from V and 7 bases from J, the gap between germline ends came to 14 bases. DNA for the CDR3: TGTGCCTGGAAACCGTACAAACCTAATGAGCAGTTCTTC. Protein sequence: CAWKPYKPNEQFF.

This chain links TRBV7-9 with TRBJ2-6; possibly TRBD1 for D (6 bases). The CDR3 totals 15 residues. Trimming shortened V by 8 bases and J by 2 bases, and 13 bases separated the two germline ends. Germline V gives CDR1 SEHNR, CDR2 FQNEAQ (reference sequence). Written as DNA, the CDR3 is TGTGCCAGCGCGAGGGCAGGGGCTGGGGCCAACGTCCTGACTTTC. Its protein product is CASARAGAGANVLTF. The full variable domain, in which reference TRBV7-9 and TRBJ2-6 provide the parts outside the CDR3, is DTGVSQNPRHKITKRGQNVTFRCDPISEHNRLYWYRQTLGQGPEFLTYFQNEAQLEKSRLLSDRFSAERPKGSFSTLEIQRTEQGDSAMYLCASARAGAGANVLTFGAGSRLTVL.

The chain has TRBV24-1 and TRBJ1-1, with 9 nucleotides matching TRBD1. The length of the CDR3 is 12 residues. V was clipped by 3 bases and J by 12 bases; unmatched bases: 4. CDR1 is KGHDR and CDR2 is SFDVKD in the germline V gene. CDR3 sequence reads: CATSDTGGATFF. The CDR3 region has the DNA TGTGCCACCAGTGATACAGGGGGCGCGACTTTCTTT.

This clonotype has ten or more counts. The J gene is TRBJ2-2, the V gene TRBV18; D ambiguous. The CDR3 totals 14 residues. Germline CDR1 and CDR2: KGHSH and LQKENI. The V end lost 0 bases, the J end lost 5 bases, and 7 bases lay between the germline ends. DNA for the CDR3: TGTGCCAGCTCACCACCGTTAAGGACCGGGGAGCTGTTTTTT. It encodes CASSPPLRTGELFF.

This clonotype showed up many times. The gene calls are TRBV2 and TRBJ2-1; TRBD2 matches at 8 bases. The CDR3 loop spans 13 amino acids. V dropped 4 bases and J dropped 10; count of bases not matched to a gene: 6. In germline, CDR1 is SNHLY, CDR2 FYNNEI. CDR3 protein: CASSGGRTWEQFF. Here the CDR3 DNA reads TGTGCCAGCAGTGGCGGGAGGACGTGGGAGCAGTTCTTC.

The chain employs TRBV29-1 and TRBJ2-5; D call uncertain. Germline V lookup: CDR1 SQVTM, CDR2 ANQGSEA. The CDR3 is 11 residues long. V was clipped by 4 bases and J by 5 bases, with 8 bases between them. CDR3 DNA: TGCAGCGTTGCGGTTGCGGAGACCCAGTACTTC. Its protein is CSVAVAETQYF.